The 19 T cell receptor beta chains listed next were all sequenced from one sample in a study of blood T cells in healthy people across ages (dated by TCRdb to about 2015). The library was prepared using 5' RACE. Instrument used: Illumina HiSeq 2500. The second PCR ran for roughly 7 to 11 cycles and used a J-beta primer mix along with a sample-barcoded 5' primer. TCRdb took the public reads, trimmed them with fastp at Q25, ran MiXCR for clone calling and kept in-frame beta chains. Duplicate CDR3 protein sequences are folded into a single record with the most common DNA and genes. The sample table holds 700,000 to 900,000 distinct CDR3 sequences, of which approximately 53% were seen once. The biggest ten clones account for about 42% of the sample. Sample: blood. These receptors came from a man aged 80 or over in good health.

The chain couples TRBV20-1 to TRBJ2-7; 12 nucleotides match TRBD2. The CDR3 totals 15 residues. Germline V gives CDR1 DFQATT, CDR2 SNEGSKA (reference sequence). With V trimmed by 4 bases and J by 6 bases, 10 bases remained unmatched. CDR3 in amino acids: CSAIPSGRAYGEQYF. The CDR3 DNA sequence: TGCAGTGCTATCCCTAGCGGGAGGGCCTATGGCGAGCAGTACTTC.

The rearrangement uses TRBV20-1 and TRBJ2-5; 12 nucleotides line up with TRBD1. The tail of the sequence fits TRBJ2-7 better, so the J call may be wrong. Germline values: CDR1 DFQATT, CDR2 SNEGSKA (reference sequence). There are 13 residues in the CDR3. The CDR3 loop is CSARGTGGGEQYF. The CDR3 DNA reads TGCAGTGCTAGGGGGACAGGGGGCGGCGAGCAGTACTTC.

V is TRBV7-8 and J is TRBJ2-3; 10 positions agree with TRBD1. The germline V gene encodes CDR1 SGHVS and CDR2 FQNEAQ. This CDR3 spans 17 amino acids. The ends lost 5 bases at V and 1 base at J; junction bases unmatched: 9. The CDR3: CASSLGTGDRRTDTQYF. The CDR3 nucleotides read TGTGCCAGCAGCCTCGGGACAGGGGATCGTCGCACAGATACGCAGTATTTT.

This clonotype was seen at least ten times. The chain combines TRBV29-1 with TRBJ2-7; 10 bases are a match to TRBD1. Germline-derived CDR1 and CDR2 are SQVTM and ANQGSEA. The V and J ends lost 4 bases and 2 bases, in that order; junction bases with no gene match: 5. The CDR3 covers 14 residues. CDR3 sequence reads: CSVGDRGRAYEQYF. DNA for the CDR3: TGCAGCGTTGGGGACAGGGGAAGAGCCTACGAGCAGTACTTC.

The V call is TRBV20-1, the J call TRBJ2-4; 9 bases align to TRBD1. Gene TRBJ2-7 matches the end of the DNA better, so the J call may be wrong. This CDR3 spans 13 amino acids. Germline V CDR1 and CDR2: DFQATT, SNEGSKA (reference sequence). The CDR3, as DNA: TGCAGTGCTAGGGGGACAGGGCCCTACGAGCAGTACTTC. This sequence encodes CSARGTGPYEQYF.

This chain joins TRBV18 and TRBJ1-2; 10 bases align to TRBD1. The trim removed 3 bases at V and 6 bases at J, leaving 1 base unmatched. The CDR3 extends over 13 amino acids. CDR1 and CDR2 from the germline V gene are KGHSH and LQKENI. This CDR3 is CASSPGQGHGYTF. The CDR3 DNA reads as TGTGCCAGCTCACCGGGACAGGGGCATGGCTACACCTTC.

The chain employs TRBV7-2 and TRBJ2-3; 7 bases agree with TRBD2. Germline V CDR1 and CDR2: SGHTA, FQGNSA. V was pared by 5 bases and J by 6 bases, with 11 bases of the junction left unmatched. The CDR3 has 15 residues. The CDR3 region is CASSLGGISRDTQYF. Written as DNA, the CDR3 is TGTGCCAGCAGCCTGGGAGGGATTTCACGCGATACGCAGTATTTT. The full variable domain, completed using reference TRBV7-2 and TRBJ2-3, is GAGVSQSPSNKVTEKGKDVELRCDPISGHTALYWYRQSLGQGLEFLIYFQGNSAPDKSGLPSDRFSAERTGGSVSTLTIQRTQQEDSAVYLCASSLGGISRDTQYFGPGTRLTVL.

There are a few counts of this clonotype. The chain combines TRBV29-1 with TRBJ2-1, with 8 bases that match TRBD2. The CDR3 loop spans 13 amino acids. The J segment lost 6 bases and the V segment lost 6 bases, leaving 7 bases of the junction unmatched. Germline V gene lookup returns CDR1 SQVTM and CDR2 ANQGSEA. CDR3 DNA: TGCAGCGTCGGGAGGGCCAGGGGCAATGAGCAGTTCTTC. It translates to CSVGRARGNEQFF.

This chain links TRBV28 with TRBJ1-2; 9 positions agree with TRBD1. This CDR3 region has 14 residues. Germline V gene data show CDR1 as MDHEN and CDR2 as SYDVKM. Trimming took 6 bases from V and 6 from J; bases not matched to a gene: 8. The CDR3 DNA follows: TGTGCCAGCAGAAGCTCCGGGACAGGGAATGGCTACACCTTC. This encodes CASRSSGTGNGYTF.

V gene TRBV10-2 combines with J gene TRBJ2-7; the match to TRBD2 covers 7 bases. The J call may be in error: the DNA end matches TRBJ2-5 better. The CDR3 has 12 residues. Looked up from germline, CDR1 is WSHSY and CDR2 is SAAADI. CDR3 sequence: CASQTSSGTQYF. The CDR3 nucleotides read TGCGCCAGTCAGACTAGCTCGGGGACCCAGTACTTC.

The chain is built from TRBV9 and TRBJ2-7; 11 nucleotides agree with TRBD1. CDR1 is SGDLS and CDR2 is YYNGEE in the germline V gene. V gave up 3 bases and J gave up 0 bases; unmatched junction bases: 5. The CDR3 runs 16 residues. CDR3 nucleotide sequence: TGTGCCAGCAGCGCCCGGGACAGGGGGAGCTCCTACGAGCAGTACTTC. This translates into CASSARDRGSSYEQYF. Combining the CDR3 with reference TRBV9 and TRBJ2-7 gives the whole variable domain DSGVTQTPKHLITATGQRVTLRCSPRSGDLSVYWYQQSLDQGLQFLIQYYNGEERAKGNILERFSAQQFPDLHSELNLSSLELGDSALYFCASSARDRGSSYEQYFGPGTRLTVT.

The J gene is TRBJ2-7, the V gene TRBV7-2; 7 bases fit TRBD2. The CDR3 is 18 residues long. Trimming took 4 bases from V and 3 from J; bases not matched to a gene: 18. Germline V CDR1 and CDR2: SGHTA, FQGNSA. The CDR3 protein is CASSSSGGGGRALYEQYF. CDR3 DNA: TGTGCCAGCAGCTCTAGTGGGGGTGGAGGGAGGGCCCTCTACGAGCAGTACTTC.

The V gene is TRBV11-2, the J gene TRBJ2-7; unclear D gene. This CDR3 has 15 amino acids. Germline CDR1 is SGHAT and CDR2 is FQNNGV. The V and J ends lost 4 bases and 3 bases respectively, with 16 bases between them. The CDR3 spells CASSSIKVSCYEQYF. CDR3 nucleotide sequence: TGTGCCAGCAGCTCAATTAAGGTTAGCTGCTACGAGCAGTACTTC.

The chain couples TRBV29-1 to TRBJ2-1, with unresolved D. The V gene's germline CDR1 is SQVTM and CDR2 ANQGSEA. V shed 4 bases and J shed 6 bases, with 7 bases lying between them. This CDR3 has 11 amino acids. This CDR3 reads CSVGFSNEQFF. CDR3 bases: TGCAGCGTTGGGTTCTCCAATGAGCAGTTCTTC.

This clonotype was counted only a few times. The gene calls are TRBV20-1 and TRBJ2-3, with TRBD2 identical over 9 bases. Germline V gives CDR1 DFQATT, CDR2 SNEGSKA (reference sequence). The CDR3 runs to 16 residues. J lost 2 bases, V lost 0 bases, and 6 bases had no gene match. CDR3 loop: CSARDALAGVTDTQYF. The CDR3 DNA follows: TGCAGTGCTAGAGATGCACTAGCGGGCGTCACAGATACGCAGTATTTT.

The chain is built from TRBV4-1 and TRBJ2-7, with D tentatively TRBD2 (5 bases). CDR1 is MGHRA and CDR2 is YSYEKL in the germline V gene. V was cut by 3 bases and J by 0 bases, with 15 bases left in between. The CDR3 covers 16 residues. The CDR3 DNA reads TGCGCCAGCAGCCAGACTACCCGGTCGTTCTCCTACGAGCAGTACTTC. Translation: CASSQTTRSFSYEQYF.

The rearrangement uses TRBV28 and TRBJ2-3; D possibly corresponds to TRBD2 (7 bases). Germline-derived CDR1 and CDR2 are MDHEN and SYDVKM. V shed 6 bases and J shed 14 bases, with 18 bases lying between them. The CDR3 runs 12 residues. CDR3 loop: CASRGGGRYAYF. The CDR3 DNA reads as TGTGCCAGCAGGGGAGGGGGGAGATACGCGTATTTT.

A note on this clonotype: One end of the junction fails to match germline, which may point to a read error. V is TRBV7-3 and J is TRBJ2-1; TRBD2 is a possible D gene (6 bases). CDR1 is SGHTA, CDR2 FQGTGA, per germline. The CDR3 loop spans 15 amino acids. DNA for the CDR3: TGTGCCGGCAGCATACGACTAGGGTCCTACAATGAGCAGTTCTTC. Amino acids: CAGSIRLGSYNEQFF. The variable domain in full, with the rest retrieved from reference TRBV7-3 and TRBJ2-1, is GAGVSQTPSNKVTEKGKYVELRCDPISGHTALYWYRQSLGQGPEFLIYFQGTGAADDSGLPNDRFFAVRPEGSVSTLKIQRTERGDSAVYLCAGSIRLGSYNEQFFGPGTRLTVL.

V gene TRBV6-5 combines with J gene TRBJ2-5, with TRBD1 as a possible D gene (5 bases). The CDR3 consists of 13 residues. CDR1 MNHEY and CDR2 SVGAGI come from the germline V gene. Trimming took 5 bases from V and 10 from J, leaving 17 bases between them. The DNA for the CDR3 is TGTGCCAGCAGTGAAGCCCCAGGGCGTAACCAGTACTTC. This gives the protein CASSEAPGRNQYF.